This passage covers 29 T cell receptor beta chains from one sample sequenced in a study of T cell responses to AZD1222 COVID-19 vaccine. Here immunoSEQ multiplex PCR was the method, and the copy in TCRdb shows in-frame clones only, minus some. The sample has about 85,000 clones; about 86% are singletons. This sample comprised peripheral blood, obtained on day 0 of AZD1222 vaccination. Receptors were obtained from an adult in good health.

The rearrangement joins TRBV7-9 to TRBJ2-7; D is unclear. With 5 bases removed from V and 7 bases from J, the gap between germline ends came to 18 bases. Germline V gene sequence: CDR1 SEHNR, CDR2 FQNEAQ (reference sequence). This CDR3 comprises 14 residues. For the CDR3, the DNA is TGTGCCAGCAGCCCGTCCGGTCCGGCATTGGAGCAGTACTTC. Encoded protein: CASSPSGPALEQYF.

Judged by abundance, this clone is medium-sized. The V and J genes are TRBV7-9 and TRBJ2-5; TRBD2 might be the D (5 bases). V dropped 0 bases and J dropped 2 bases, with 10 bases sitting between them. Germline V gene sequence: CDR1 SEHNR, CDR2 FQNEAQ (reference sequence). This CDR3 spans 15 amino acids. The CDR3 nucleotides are TGTGCCAGCAGCTTAGCTGGGTGGAGGCAAGAGACCCAGTACTTC. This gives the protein CASSLAGWRQETQYF.

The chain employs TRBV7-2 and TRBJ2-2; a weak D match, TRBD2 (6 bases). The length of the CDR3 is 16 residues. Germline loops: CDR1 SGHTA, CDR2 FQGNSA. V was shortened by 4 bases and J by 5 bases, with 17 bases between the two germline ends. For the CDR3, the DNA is TGTGCCAGCAGCTCCCCGTCGGGAGATGGGACCGGGGAGCTGTTTTTT. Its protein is CASSSPSGDGTGELFF. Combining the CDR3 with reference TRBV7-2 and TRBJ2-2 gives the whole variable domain GAGVSQSPSNKVTEKGKDVELRCDPISGHTALYWYRQSLGQGLEFLIYFQGNSAPDKSGLPSDRFSAERTGGSVSTLTIQRTQQEDSAVYLCASSSPSGDGTGELFFGEGSRLTVL.

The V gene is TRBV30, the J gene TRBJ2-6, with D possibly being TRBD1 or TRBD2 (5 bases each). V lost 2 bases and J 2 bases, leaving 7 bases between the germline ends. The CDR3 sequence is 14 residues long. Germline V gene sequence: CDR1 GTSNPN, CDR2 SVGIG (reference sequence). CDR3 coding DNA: TGTGCCTGGAGTAGGGACGCTGGGGCCAACGTCCTGACTTTC. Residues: CAWSRDAGANVLTF.

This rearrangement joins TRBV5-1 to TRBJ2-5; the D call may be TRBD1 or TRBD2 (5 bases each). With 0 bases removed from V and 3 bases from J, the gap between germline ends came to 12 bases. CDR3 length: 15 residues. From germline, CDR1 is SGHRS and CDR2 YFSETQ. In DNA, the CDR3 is TGCGCCAGCAGCTTGGGTGGGACCGCAAAAGAGACCCAGTACTTC. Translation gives CASSLGGTAKETQYF.

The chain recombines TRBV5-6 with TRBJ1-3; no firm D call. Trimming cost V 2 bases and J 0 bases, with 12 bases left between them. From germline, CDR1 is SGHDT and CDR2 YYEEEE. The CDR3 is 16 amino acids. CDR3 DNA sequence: TGTGCCAGCAGCTTTCGCCTCGGGAACTCTGGAAACACCATATATTTT. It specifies CASSFRLGNSGNTIYF. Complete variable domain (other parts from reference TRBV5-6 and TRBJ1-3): DAGVTQSPTHLIKTRGQQVTLRCSPKSGHDTVSWYQQALGQGPQFIFQYYEEEERQRGNFPDRFSGHQFPNYSSELNVNALLLGDSALYLCASSFRLGNSGNTIYFGEGSWLTVV.

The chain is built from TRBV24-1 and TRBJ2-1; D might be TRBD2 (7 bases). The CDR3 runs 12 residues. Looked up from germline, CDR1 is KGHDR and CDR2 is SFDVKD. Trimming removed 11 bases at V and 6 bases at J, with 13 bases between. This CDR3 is CASAGAPNEQFF. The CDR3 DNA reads TGTGCCAGCGCGGGGGCCCCCAATGAGCAGTTCTTC.

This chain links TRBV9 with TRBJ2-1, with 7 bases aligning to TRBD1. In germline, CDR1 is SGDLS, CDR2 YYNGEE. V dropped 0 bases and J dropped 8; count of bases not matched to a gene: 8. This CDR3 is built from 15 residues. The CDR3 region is CASSVETGVIDEQFF. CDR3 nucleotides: TGTGCCAGCAGCGTAGAAACAGGGGTTATAGATGAGCAGTTCTTC.

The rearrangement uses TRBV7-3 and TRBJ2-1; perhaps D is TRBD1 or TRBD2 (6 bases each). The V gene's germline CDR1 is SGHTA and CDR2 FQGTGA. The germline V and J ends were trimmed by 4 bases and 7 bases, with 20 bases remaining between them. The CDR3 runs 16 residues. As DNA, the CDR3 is TGTGCCAGCAGCTCCCTTTGGGGGCCCGGGAGAAATGAGCAGTTCTTC. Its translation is CASSSLWGPGRNEQFF.

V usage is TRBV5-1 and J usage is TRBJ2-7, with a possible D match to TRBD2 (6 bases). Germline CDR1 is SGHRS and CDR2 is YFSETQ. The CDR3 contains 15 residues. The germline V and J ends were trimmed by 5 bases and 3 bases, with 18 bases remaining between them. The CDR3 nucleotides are TGCGCCAGCAGTGTATGGGGGGAAGTGGGCTACGAGCAGTACTTC. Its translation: CASSVWGEVGYEQYF.

The CDR3 loop reads CASSLGGYNQPQHF. The CDR3 nucleotides are TGTGCCAGCAGTTTAGGGGGCTACAATCAGCCCCAGCATTTT. The rearrangement joins TRBV28 to TRBJ1-5; TRBD1 is a possible D gene (6 bases). V dropped 2 bases and J dropped 3 bases, with 8 bases sitting between them. Germline V gene lookup returns CDR1 MDHEN and CDR2 SYDVKM. This CDR3 has 14 amino acids.

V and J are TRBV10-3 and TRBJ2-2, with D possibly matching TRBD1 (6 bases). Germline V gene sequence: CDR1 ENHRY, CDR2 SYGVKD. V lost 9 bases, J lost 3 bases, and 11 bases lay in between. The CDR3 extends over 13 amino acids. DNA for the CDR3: TGTGCCATAAAGGGACAATACACCGGGGAGCTGTTTTTT. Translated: CAIKGQYTGELFF.

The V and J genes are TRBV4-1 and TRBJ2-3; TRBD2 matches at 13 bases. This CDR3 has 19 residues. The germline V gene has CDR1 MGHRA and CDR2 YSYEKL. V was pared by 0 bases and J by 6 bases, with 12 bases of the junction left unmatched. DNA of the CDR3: TGCGCCAGCAGCCAAGATGCCCCGACTAGCGGGGGGCTAGCGGATACGCAGTATTTT. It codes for CASSQDAPTSGGLADTQYF.

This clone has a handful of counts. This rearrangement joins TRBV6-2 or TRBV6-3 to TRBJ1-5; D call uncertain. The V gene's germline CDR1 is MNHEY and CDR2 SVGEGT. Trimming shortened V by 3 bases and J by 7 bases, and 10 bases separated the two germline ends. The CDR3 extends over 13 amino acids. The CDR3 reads CASSYVKGQPQHF. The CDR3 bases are TGTGCCAGCAGTTATGTAAAGGGACAGCCCCAGCATTTT.

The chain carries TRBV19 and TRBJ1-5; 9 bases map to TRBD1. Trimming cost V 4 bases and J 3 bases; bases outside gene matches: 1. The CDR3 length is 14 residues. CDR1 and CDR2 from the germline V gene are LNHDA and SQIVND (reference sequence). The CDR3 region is CASSRQGDNQPQHF. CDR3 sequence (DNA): TGTGCCAGTAGTAGACAGGGGGACAATCAGCCCCAGCATTTT.

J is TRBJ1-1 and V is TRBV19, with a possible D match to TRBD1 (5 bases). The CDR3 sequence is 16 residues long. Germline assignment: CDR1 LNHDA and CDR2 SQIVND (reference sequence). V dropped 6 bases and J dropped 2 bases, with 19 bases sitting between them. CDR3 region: CASRTDQGWPNTEAFF. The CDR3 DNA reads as TGTGCCAGTAGGACAGACCAGGGATGGCCTAACACTGAAGCTTTCTTT.

As DNA, the CDR3 is TGTGCCAGCAGTGAGCGCGCCAGCAATCAGCCCCAGCATTTT. As protein: CASSERASNQPQHF. V gene TRBV6-1 combines with J gene TRBJ1-5; no definite D call. The CDR3 is 14 amino acids. CDR1 and CDR2 (germline): MNHNS, SASEGT. The V gene lost 3 bases and the J gene lost 1 base, with 7 bases spanning the gap.

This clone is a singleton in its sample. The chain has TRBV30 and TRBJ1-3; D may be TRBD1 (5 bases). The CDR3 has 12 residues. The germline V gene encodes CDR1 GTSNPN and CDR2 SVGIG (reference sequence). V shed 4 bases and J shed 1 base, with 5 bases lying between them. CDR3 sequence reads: CAWTGSGNTIYF. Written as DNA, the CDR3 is TGTGCCTGGACAGGGTCTGGAAACACCATATATTTT.

This chain's CDR3 is CASSLDGTGNQPQHF. In nucleotides, the CDR3 is TGTGCCAGCAGCTTGGATGGGACAGGGAATCAGCCCCAGCATTTT. The genes are TRBV5-4 and TRBJ1-5; 9 positions agree with TRBD1. The germline CDR1 and CDR2 sequences are SGHNT and YYREEE (reference sequence). Trimming cost V 0 bases and J 4 bases; bases outside gene matches: 2. The length of the CDR3 is 15 residues.

The CDR3 protein is CASSPGTSGKVEQYF. CDR3 nucleotide sequence: TGTGCCAGCAGCCCCGGGACTAGCGGGAAAGTCGAGCAGTACTTC. This chain uses TRBV7-6 with TRBJ2-7; 13 bases line up with TRBD2. The CDR3 has 15 residues. J gave up 6 bases and V 5 bases, and 7 bases lay outside the gene matches. Germline values: CDR1 SGHVS, CDR2 FNYEAQ.

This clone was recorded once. CDR3: CASSSRDNQPQHF. CDR3 sequence (DNA): TGTGCCAGCAGTTCCAGGGACAATCAGCCCCAGCATTTT. The rearrangement joins TRBV6-5 to TRBJ1-5; tentatively, D is TRBD1 (5 bases). V was cut by 4 bases and J by 3 bases, with 7 bases left in between. CDR1 MNHEY and CDR2 SVGAGI come from the germline V gene. The CDR3 runs to 13 residues.

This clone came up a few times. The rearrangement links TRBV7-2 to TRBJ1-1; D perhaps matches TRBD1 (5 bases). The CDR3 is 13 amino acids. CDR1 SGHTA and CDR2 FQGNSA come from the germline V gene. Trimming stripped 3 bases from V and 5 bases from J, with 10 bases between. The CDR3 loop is CASSFYWGTEAFF. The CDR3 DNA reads TGTGCCAGCAGCTTTTACTGGGGGACTGAAGCTTTCTTT.

The CDR3 spells CASSGESRTYEQYF. Written as DNA, the CDR3 is TGTGCCAGCAGTGGGGAAAGTAGAACCTACGAGCAGTACTTC. V and J are TRBV2 and TRBJ2-7; no clear D. The CDR3 length is 14 residues. CDR1 and CDR2 from the germline V gene are SNHLY and FYNNEI. Trimming stripped 4 bases from V and 2 bases from J, with 12 bases between.

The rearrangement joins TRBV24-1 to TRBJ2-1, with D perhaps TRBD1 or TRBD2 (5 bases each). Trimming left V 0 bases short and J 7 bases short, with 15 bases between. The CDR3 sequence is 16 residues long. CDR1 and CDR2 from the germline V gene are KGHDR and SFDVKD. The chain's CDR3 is CATSDLAGVGRNEQFF. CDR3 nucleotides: TGTGCCACCAGTGATTTGGCCGGGGTGGGGCGAAATGAGCAGTTCTTC.

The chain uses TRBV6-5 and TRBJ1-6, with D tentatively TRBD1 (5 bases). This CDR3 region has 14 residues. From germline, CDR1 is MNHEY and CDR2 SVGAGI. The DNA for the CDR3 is TGTGCTCCCGAAAGGCAGGGTCATAATTCACCCCTCCACTTT. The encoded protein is CAPERQGHNSPLHF.

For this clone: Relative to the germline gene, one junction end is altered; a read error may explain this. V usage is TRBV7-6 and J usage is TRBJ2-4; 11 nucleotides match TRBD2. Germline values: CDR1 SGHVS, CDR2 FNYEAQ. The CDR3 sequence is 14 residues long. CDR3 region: CASSLGLAGGPWHF. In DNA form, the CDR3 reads TGTGCCAGCAGCTTAGGGCTAGCGGGGGGCCCCTGGCACTTC.

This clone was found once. The CDR3 is CSVGTDYGYTF. The CDR3 DNA reads as TGCAGCGTAGGGACAGACTATGGCTACACCTTC. The chain combines TRBV29-1 with TRBJ1-2; 7 positions agree with TRBD1. Germline V lookup: CDR1 SQVTM, CDR2 ANQGSEA. V shed 6 bases, J shed 3 bases, and the junction held 1 base outside the gene matches. This CDR3 comprises 11 residues.

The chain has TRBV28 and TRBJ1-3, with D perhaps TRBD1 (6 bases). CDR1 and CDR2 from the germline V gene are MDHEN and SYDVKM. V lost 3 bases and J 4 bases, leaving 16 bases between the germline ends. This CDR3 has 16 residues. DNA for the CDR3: TGTGCCAGCAGTTTGGGGGGCCAGCGGTCCGGAAACACCATATATTTT. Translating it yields CASSLGGQRSGNTIYF.

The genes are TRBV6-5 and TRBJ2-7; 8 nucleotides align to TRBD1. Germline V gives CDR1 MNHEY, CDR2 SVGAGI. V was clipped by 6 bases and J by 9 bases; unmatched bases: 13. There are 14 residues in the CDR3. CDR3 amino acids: CASSRGQAALGQYF. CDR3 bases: TGTGCCAGCAGCAGGGGACAGGCCGCACTCGGGCAGTACTTC.